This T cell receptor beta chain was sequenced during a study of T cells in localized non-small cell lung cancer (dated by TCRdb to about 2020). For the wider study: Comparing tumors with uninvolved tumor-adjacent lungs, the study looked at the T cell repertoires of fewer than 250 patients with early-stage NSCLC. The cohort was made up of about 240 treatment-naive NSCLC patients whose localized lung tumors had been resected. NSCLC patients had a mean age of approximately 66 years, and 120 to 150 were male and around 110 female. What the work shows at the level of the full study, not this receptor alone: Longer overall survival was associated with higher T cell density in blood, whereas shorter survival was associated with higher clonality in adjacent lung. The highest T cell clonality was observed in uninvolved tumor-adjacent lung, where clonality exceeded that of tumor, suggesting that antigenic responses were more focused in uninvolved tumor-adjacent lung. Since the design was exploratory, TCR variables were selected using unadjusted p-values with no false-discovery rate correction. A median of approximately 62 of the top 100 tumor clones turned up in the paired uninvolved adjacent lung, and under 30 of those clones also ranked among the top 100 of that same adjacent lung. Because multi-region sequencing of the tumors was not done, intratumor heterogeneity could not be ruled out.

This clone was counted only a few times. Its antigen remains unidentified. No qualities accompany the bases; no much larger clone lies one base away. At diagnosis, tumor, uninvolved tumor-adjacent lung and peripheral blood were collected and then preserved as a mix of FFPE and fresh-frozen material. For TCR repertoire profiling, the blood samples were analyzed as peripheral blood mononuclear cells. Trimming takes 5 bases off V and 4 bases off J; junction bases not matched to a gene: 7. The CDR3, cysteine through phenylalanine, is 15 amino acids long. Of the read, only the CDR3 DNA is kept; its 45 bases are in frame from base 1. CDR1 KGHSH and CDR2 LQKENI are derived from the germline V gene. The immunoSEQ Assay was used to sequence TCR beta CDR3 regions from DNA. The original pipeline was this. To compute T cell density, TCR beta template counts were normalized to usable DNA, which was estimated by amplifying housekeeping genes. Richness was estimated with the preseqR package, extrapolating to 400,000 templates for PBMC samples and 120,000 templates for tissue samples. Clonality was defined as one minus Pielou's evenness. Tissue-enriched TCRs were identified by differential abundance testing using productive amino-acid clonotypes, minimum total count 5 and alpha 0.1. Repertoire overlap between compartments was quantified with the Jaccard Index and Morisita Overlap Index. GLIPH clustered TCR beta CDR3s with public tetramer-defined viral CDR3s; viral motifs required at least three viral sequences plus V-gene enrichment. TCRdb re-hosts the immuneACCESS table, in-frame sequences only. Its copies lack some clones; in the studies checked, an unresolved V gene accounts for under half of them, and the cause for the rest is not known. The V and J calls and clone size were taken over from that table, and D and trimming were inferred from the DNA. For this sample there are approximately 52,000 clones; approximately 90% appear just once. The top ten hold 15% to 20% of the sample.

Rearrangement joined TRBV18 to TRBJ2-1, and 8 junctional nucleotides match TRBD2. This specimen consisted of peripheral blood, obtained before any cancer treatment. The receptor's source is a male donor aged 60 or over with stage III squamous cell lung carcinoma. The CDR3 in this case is CASSSVLAGYNEQFF. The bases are TGTGCCAGCTCATCGGTTCTAGCGGGTTACAATGAGCAGTTCTTC.